The 32 T cell receptor beta chains in this list originate from one sample, sequenced in a study of T-cell reconstitution after alpha-beta-depleted transplantation in children. Preparation of the TCRbeta library used unique molecular identifiers. TCRdb passed the PCR reads through MiXCR, listing each CDR3 protein once. In the table there are roughly 310,000 distinct CDR3 sequences, around 25% of which are singletons. Here the sequenced sample was PBMCs, mostly from graft donor cells, taken 180 days after TCRalphabeta/CD19-depleted stem cell transplant. All receptors come from a male patient younger than 18 who had a stem cell transplant for acute lymphoblastic leukemia, so the T cells may come from the graft donor.

The genes are TRBV20-1 and TRBJ1-1, with TRBD1 matching over 7 bases. Per germline, CDR1 DFQATT and CDR2 SNEGSKA (reference sequence). CDR3 length equals 14 residues. J was trimmed by 2 bases and V by 6 bases; bases with no gene match: 9. The CDR3 nucleotides read TGCAGTGCGCCGACAGGGTCAATCAACACTGAAGCTTTCTTT. It translates to CSAPTGSINTEAFF.

This chain uses TRBV20-1 with TRBJ2-6; D unclear. CDR3 length: 17 amino acids. Germline values: CDR1 DFQATT, CDR2 SNEGSKA (reference sequence). Trimming pared 2 bases from V and 0 bases from J, leaving 14 bases between. CDR3 sequence: CSARPRGGNSGANVLTF. The CDR3 region has the DNA TGCAGTGCTAGACCTCGAGGCGGAAACTCTGGGGCCAACGTCCTGACTTTC.

In its sample, this clonotype was seen a few times. The rearrangement joins TRBV20-1 to TRBJ2-5, with D possibly matching TRBD2 (6 bases). The CDR3 runs 14 residues. Germline loops: CDR1 DFQATT, CDR2 SNEGSKA (reference sequence). The CDR3 reads CGKARREHQETQYF. The CDR3 bases are TGCGGGAAGGCTCGCCGGGAGCACCAAGAGACCCAGTACTTC.

The genes are TRBV20-1 and TRBJ2-1, with 7 bases aligning to TRBD2. J was trimmed by 8 bases and V by 6 bases; bases with no gene match: 22. The CDR3 runs to 17 residues. Germline V gene lookup returns CDR1 DFQATT and CDR2 SNEGSKA (reference sequence). The CDR3 here is CSASDLGHTTSPDEQFF. The CDR3 DNA follows: TGCAGTGCATCTGACTTAGGCCACACGACTAGCCCCGATGAGCAGTTCTTC.

The chain links TRBV20-1 to TRBJ2-1; 8 bases are a match to TRBD2. Losses at the gene ends were 0 bases for V and 6 bases for J; bases not matched to a gene: 13. Germline CDR1 and CDR2: DFQATT and SNEGSKA (reference sequence). The CDR3 is 17 amino acids. CDR3 protein: CSARDPRVAGPINEQFF. The CDR3 DNA is TGCAGTGCTAGAGATCCCAGGGTAGCGGGGCCGATCAATGAGCAGTTCTTC.

V is TRBV27 and J is TRBJ1-4; D not certain. Trimming cost V 5 bases and J 6 bases, with 16 bases left between them. The CDR3 is 15 amino acids. In germline, CDR1 is MNHEY, CDR2 SMNVEV (reference sequence). The DNA for the CDR3 is TGTGCCAGCAGTAGAGTAATCGGGAATTATGAAAAACTGTTTTTT. Its translation is CASSRVIGNYEKLFF.

For the CDR3, the DNA is TGTGCCACCAGCAGAGACCCCAACCGTTTGTACGAGCAGTACTTC. Its translation: CATSRDPNRLYEQYF. J is TRBJ2-7 and V is TRBV15; D gene uncertain. The V gene lost 0 bases and the J gene lost 4 bases, with 13 bases spanning the gap. The CDR3 consists of 15 residues. Germline lookup yields CDR1 LNHNV and CDR2 YYDKDF (reference sequence).

This clonotype was counted between two and nine times. At one end, the junction sequence differs from germline, possibly due to a read error. V and J are TRBV11-2 and TRBJ1-1; maybe TRBD1 (5 bases). Germline V lookup: CDR1 SGHAT, CDR2 FQNNGV. The CDR3 covers 17 residues. CDR3 sequence (DNA): TGTGCCAGCAGCCTAGAAAGTCCGCGACAGAAGAACACTGAAGCTTTCTTT. This codes for CASSLESPRQKNTEAFF. The entire variable domain, with the rest obtained from reference TRBV11-2 and TRBJ1-1, is as follows: EAGVAQSPRYKIIEKRQSVAFWCNPISGHATLYWYQQILGQGPKLLIQFQNNGVVDDSQLPKDRFSAERLKGVDSTLKIQPAKLEDSAVYLCASSLESPRQKNTEAFFGQGTRLTVV.

This clonotype was picked up a small number of times. The chain employs TRBV9 and TRBJ1-2; a possible D gene is TRBD1 (5 bases). Deletions cut 3 bases from V and 8 bases from J, with 17 bases between. Germline V gives CDR1 SGDLS, CDR2 YYNGEE. The CDR3 spans 14 residues. DNA of the CDR3: TGTGCCAGCAGCGCTGAGTGGGGGGGTGAAGGCTACACCTTC. This sequence encodes CASSAEWGGEGYTF.

This clonotype came up a few times. This chain connects TRBV27 to TRBJ2-7, with a weak D call TRBD2 (5 bases). The germline V and J ends were trimmed by 3 bases and 2 bases, with 8 bases remaining between them. The CDR3 contains 13 residues. Germline V gene sequence: CDR1 MNHEY, CDR2 SMNVEV (reference sequence). CDR3 amino acids: CASSFRGAYEQYF. The CDR3 DNA is TGTGCCAGCAGTTTTCGGGGAGCCTACGAGCAGTACTTC.

The chain links TRBV4-1 to TRBJ2-4; 8 bases are shared with TRBD1. V lost 4 bases to trimming and J lost 0 bases; unmatched junction nucleotides: 5. This CDR3 has 16 amino acids. The germline CDR1 and CDR2 sequences are MGHRA and YSYEKL. CDR3 nucleotides: TGCGCCAGCAGCCCGGGACAGGTTTTAGCCAAAAACATTCAGTACTTC. Translated, it gives CASSPGQVLAKNIQYF.

The V call is TRBV4-2, the J call TRBJ2-5; D is unresolved. CDR3 length: 15 residues. From germline, CDR1 is LGHNA and CDR2 YNFKEQ. Deletions cut 0 bases from V and 4 bases from J, with 12 bases between. For the CDR3, the DNA is TGTGCCAGCAGCCAAGAGGACCGAGGACGAGAGACCCAGTACTTC. Protein sequence: CASSQEDRGRETQYF.

This clonotype was counted a few times. The rearrangement links TRBV14 to TRBJ1-2, with 7 bases that match TRBD1. This CDR3 is built from 14 residues. V was pared by 3 bases and J by 7 bases, with 8 bases of the junction left unmatched. Germline-derived CDR1 and CDR2 are SGHDN and FVKESK. The chain's CDR3 is CASSHKTGWSGYTF. In DNA form, the CDR3 reads TGTGCCAGCAGCCACAAGACAGGGTGGTCTGGCTACACCTTC.

This sequence joins TRBV12-3 or TRBV12-4 and TRBJ1-3; D is possibly TRBD1 (5 bases). The CDR3 totals 16 residues. V dropped 2 bases and J dropped 1 base, with 12 bases sitting between them. The CDR3 nucleotides read TGTGCCAGCAGTTTATACGGCGGGGCTTCTGGAAACACCATATATTTT. Its translation is CASSLYGGASGNTIYF.

The rearrangement joins TRBV30 to TRBJ2-6, with D possibly TRBD1 on 6 matching bases. With 1 base removed from V and 2 bases from J, the gap between germline ends came to 12 bases. Germline V gives CDR1 GTSNPN, CDR2 SVGIG (reference sequence). The CDR3 spans 16 residues. In nucleotides, the CDR3 is TGTGCCTGGAGTGGGGGGCCCATACCTGGGGCCAACGTCCTGACTTTC. Protein product: CAWSGGPIPGANVLTF.

The chain is built from TRBV5-1 and TRBJ2-2; D assignment may be TRBD1 or TRBD2 (5 bases each). This CDR3 spans 16 amino acids. CDR1 SGHRS and CDR2 YFSETQ come from the germline V gene. V was clipped by 0 bases and J by 5 bases, with 14 bases between them. The CDR3 loop reads CASSLVGTGITGELFF. The CDR3 DNA reads TGCGCCAGCAGCTTGGTCGGGACCGGGATTACCGGGGAGCTGTTTTTT.

There are a few counts of this clonotype. In nucleotides, the CDR3 is TGTGCCAGCAGTGGGGTGGGCAGACTCTACGAGCAGTACTTC. It is translated as CASSGVGRLYEQYF. The chain couples TRBV6-1 to TRBJ2-7; D unresolved. V lost 4 bases, J lost 3 bases, and 13 bases lay in between. The CDR3 length is 14 residues. Germline CDR1 reads MNHNS; CDR2 reads SASEGT.

The chain couples TRBV6-1 to TRBJ2-1, with TRBD2 matching 14 bases. The CDR3 spans 17 residues. Germline V gives CDR1 MNHNS, CDR2 SASEGT. The V and J ends lost 1 base and 7 bases, in that order; junction bases with no gene match: 6. The CDR3 protein is CASSEVRLAGGPNEQFF. The CDR3 nucleotides are TGTGCCAGCAGTGAAGTCCGACTAGCGGGAGGGCCAAATGAGCAGTTCTTC.

The chain's CDR3 is CASSWTGTGELFF. The CDR3 DNA is TGTGCCAGCAGTTGGACAGGGACCGGGGAGCTGTTTTTT. V gene TRBV12-3 or TRBV12-4 combines with J gene TRBJ2-2, with 8 bases lining up with TRBD1. Trimming took 4 bases from V and 5 from J; bases not matched to a gene: 0. This CDR3 is 13 amino acids long.

This clonotype was recorded a few times. The gene calls are TRBV10-3 and TRBJ2-1; D is unresolved. Deletions cut 4 bases from V and 0 bases from J, with 13 bases between. Germline V gives CDR1 ENHRY, CDR2 SYGVKD. There are 16 residues in the CDR3. The CDR3 reads CAISVGLFSSYNEQFF. The CDR3, as DNA: TGTGCCATCAGTGTGGGTCTATTCAGCTCCTACAATGAGCAGTTCTTC.

V is TRBV10-3 and J is TRBJ2-2, with D possibly TRBD1 on 6 matching bases. The CDR3 runs to 15 residues. V lost 6 bases, J lost 1 base, and 12 bases lay in between. Germline CDR1 ENHRY, CDR2 SYGVKD. Here the CDR3 reads CAIRGHLLNTGELFF. The CDR3 DNA sequence: TGTGCCATCAGGGGACACCTCCTGAACACCGGGGAGCTGTTTTTT.

This clonotype was found a few times. The gene calls are TRBV29-1 and TRBJ1-2; a weak D match, TRBD1 (5 bases). CDR3 length: 15 amino acids. Trimming left V 2 bases short and J 5 bases short, with 18 bases between. The V gene's germline CDR1 is SQVTM and CDR2 ANQGSEA. The CDR3 reads CSVEPPGAEGYGYTF. In DNA, the CDR3 is TGCAGCGTTGAACCCCCTGGGGCGGAAGGATATGGCTACACCTTC. Complete variable domain (other parts from reference TRBV29-1 and TRBJ1-2): SAVISQKPSRDICQRGTSLTIQCQVDSQVTMMFWYRQQPGQSLTLIATANQGSEATYESGFVIDKFPISRPNLTFSTLTVSNMSPEDSSIYLCSVEPPGAEGYGYTFGSGTRLTVV.

This clonotype was seen a handful of times. The rearrangement links TRBV7-3 to TRBJ2-5, with 9 bases matching TRBD2. CDR1 is SGHTA, CDR2 FQGTGA, per germline. The CDR3 is 19 amino acids. J lost 2 bases, V lost 1 base, and 14 bases had no gene match. CDR3 in DNA: TGTGCCAGCAGCTTAAGGGGTTGGGGACTAGCAGAATTACAAGAGACCCAGTACTTC. It codes for CASSLRGWGLAELQETQYF.

This clonotype was picked up a small number of times. The V gene is TRBV7-6, the J gene TRBJ2-2; perhaps TRBD1 as D (5 bases). This CDR3 is 16 amino acids long. V was shortened by 3 bases and J by 1 base, with 12 bases between the two germline ends. Germline V CDR1 and CDR2: SGHVS, FNYEAQ. The CDR3 loop is CASSFSPGQNTGELFF. DNA for the CDR3: TGTGCCAGCAGCTTTTCGCCCGGACAGAACACCGGGGAGCTGTTTTTT.

The chain couples TRBV5-1 to TRBJ2-7, with D possibly TRBD2 on 7 matching bases. V was trimmed by 5 bases and J by 3 bases, leaving 18 bases between them. This CDR3 region has 15 residues. Germline-derived CDR1 and CDR2 are SGHRS and YFSETQ. CDR3 in DNA: TGCGCCAGCAGTCTATCGACTAGCAGGGGCTACGAGCAGTACTTC. Protein product: CASSLSTSRGYEQYF. The full variable domain, with the rest looked up from reference TRBV5-1 and TRBJ2-7, is KAGVTQTPRYLIKTRGQQVTLSCSPISGHRSVSWYQQTPGQGLQFLFEYFSETQRNKGNFPGRFSGRQFSNSRSEMNVSTLELGDSALYLCASSLSTSRGYEQYFGPGTRLTVT.

The chain couples TRBV11-2 to TRBJ2-2, with D possibly TRBD2 on 6 matching bases. CDR3 length: 17 residues. The germline V gene has CDR1 SGHAT and CDR2 FQNNGV. V gave up 0 bases and J gave up 0 bases, with 11 bases separating them. The CDR3 bases are TGTGCCAGCAGCTTAGATGGGGAGGTGGCGAACACCGGGGAGCTGTTTTTT. This codes for CASSLDGEVANTGELFF.

V gene TRBV6-1 combines with J gene TRBJ1-1; D uncertain. V lost 6 bases and J lost 0, with 17 bases in between. Germline V CDR1 and CDR2: MNHNS, SASEGT. The CDR3 runs 16 residues. CDR3 in amino acids: CASSPAAGAMNTEAFF. For the CDR3, the DNA is TGTGCCAGCAGCCCTGCAGCAGGAGCCATGAACACTGAAGCTTTCTTT.

The CDR3 DNA sequence: TGCAGTGCTAGAGCCCATCAGCCCCAGCATTTT. This gives the protein CSARAHQPQHF. This chain uses TRBV20-1 with TRBJ1-5, with D hard to call. The germline gives CDR1 DFQATT, CDR2 SNEGSKA (reference sequence). V lost 1 base and J lost 5, with 3 bases in between. This CDR3 is 11 amino acids long.

This clonotype occurred a few times. J is TRBJ1-2 and V is TRBV5-5, with 12 bases lining up with TRBD1. CDR3 size: 15 residues. Germline V gene sequence: CDR1 SGHKS, CDR2 YYEKEE (reference sequence). J was trimmed by 7 bases and V by 3 bases; bases with no gene match: 7. The CDR3 coding sequence is TGTGCCAGCAGCTGGGAAGGGACAGGGGGCCTTGGCTACACCTTC. It codes for CASSWEGTGGLGYTF.

The genes are TRBV7-6 and TRBJ2-3; 7 bases align to TRBD2. Germline V gene lookup returns CDR1 SGHVS and CDR2 FNYEAQ. The CDR3 sequence is 16 residues long. V dropped 1 base and J dropped 6; count of bases not matched to a gene: 10. The DNA of the CDR3 is TGTGCCAGCAGCTTAGTCGCGGGAGCCTCGGGGGATACGCAGTATTTT. Translated: CASSLVAGASGDTQYF.

This sequence joins TRBV19 and TRBJ2-5, with D possibly matching TRBD1 (6 bases). V dropped 5 bases and J dropped 1 base, with 14 bases sitting between them. The germline V gene encodes CDR1 LNHDA and CDR2 SQIVND (reference sequence). CDR3 length: 15 residues. For the CDR3, the DNA is TGTGCCAGTAGTTTGGCCGGGACAACCCAAGAGACCCAGTACTTC. Amino acid sequence: CASSLAGTTQETQYF.

The chain has TRBV11-1 and TRBJ1-2; unclear D gene. V was pared by 0 bases and J by 4 bases, with 6 bases between. CDR3 size: 13 residues. The germline V gene has CDR1 SGHAT and CDR2 FQDESV (reference sequence). CDR3 bases: TGTGCCAGCAGCTTAGCTCCGGGCTATGGCTACACCTTC. Its protein product is CASSLAPGYGYTF.